This T cell receptor beta chain was sequenced during a study of control samples from healthy donors and cancer patients (TCRdb year 2020). Receptor libraries were prepared by the immunoSEQ multiplex PCR assay. Sourced from immuneACCESS, this table was stored by TCRdb with only in-frame sequences that have V and J called. A share of the clones is absent; for the studies checked, an unresolved V gene accounts for under half, and the remainder has no known explanation. The sample contains roughly 130,000 clones, under 95% of them found a single time. Clones ranked in the top ten supply 1.7% of the sample. V lost 0 bases and J lost 4 bases; the stretch between them is 8 bases long. The germline V gene (reference sequence) sets CDR1 to SGHKS and CDR2 to YYEKEE. From cysteine to phenylalanine, the CDR3 is 14 amino acids long. Of all the DNA, just the CDR3 is kept, 42 bases in frame from base 1. Comment on this clone: It lacks a known antigen. No base-level quality is on record; no much larger clone is a single base apart.

Recombination joined TRBV5-5 with TRBJ2-1; the D gene lacks a confident call. Sequenced input: PBMCs. This TCR derives from a man in his fifties with head and neck cancer. The CDR3 region reads CASSLGDAYNEQFF. The DNA reads as follows: TGTGCCAGCAGCTTGGGTGACGCGTACAATGAGCAGTTCTTC.